This entry lists 5 T cell receptor beta chains sequenced from one sample in a study of T cells in Graves' hyperthyroidism and ophthalmopathy. Using RNA transcripts as the source, TCR beta CDR3 regions were amplified. When the TCR CDR3 underwent first-round RT-PCR, the HTBI primer set was used. TCRdb re-called the multiplex PCR reads through MiXCR, storing one row per CDR3 protein. The sample lists around 700,000 distinct CDR3 sequences, roughly 20% occurring once. What was sequenced was blood. Receptor source: a woman aged 45-60 years with Graves' hyperthyroidism that later progressed to Graves' ophthalmopathy.

About this clonotype: A much larger clone lies one base from this, so it may be a read error. V usage is TRBV3-1 and J usage is TRBJ1-2, with TRBD1 matching 8 bases. The CDR3 extends over 16 amino acids. CDR1 is LGHDT, CDR2 YNNKEL, per germline (reference sequence). In DNA, the CDR3 is TGTGCCGGCAGCCAAACCACGACAGGGGCCGCAGGGGGCTACACCTTC. It specifies CAGSQTTTGAAGGYTF.

The chain has TRBV28 and TRBJ2-1; D is possibly TRBD2 (7 bases). V was pared by 8 bases and J by 7 bases, with 21 bases between. Germline V gene data show CDR1 as MDHEN and CDR2 as SYDVKM. The CDR3 runs to 15 residues. The CDR3 DNA sequence: TGTGCCAGCTTTGCACCTGGGGGGGCGGGTAATGAGCAGTTCTTC. It codes for CASFAPGGAGNEQFF.

This clonotype was recorded once. The chain joins TRBV6-2 or TRBV6-3 to TRBJ2-7, with 9 bases identical to TRBD1. CDR3 length: 14 residues. Germline CDR1 and CDR2: MNHEY and SVGEGT. The V and J ends lost 5 bases and 3 bases, in that order; junction bases with no gene match: 5. The CDR3 spells CASSRATGGYEQYF. The CDR3 DNA sequence: TGTGCCAGCAGTCGGGCGACAGGGGGCTACGAGCAGTACTTC.

This clonotype was seen a handful of times. The rearrangement uses TRBV6-1 and TRBJ2-5; D is ambiguous. V was shortened by 6 bases and J by 2 bases, with 16 bases between the two germline ends. The CDR3 covers 15 residues. The germline V gene encodes CDR1 MNHNS and CDR2 SASEGT. CDR3 in amino acids: CASSTPAGPQETQYF. In DNA, the CDR3 is TGTGCCAGCAGCACGCCCGCAGGCCCGCAAGAGACCCAGTACTTC.

This clonotype appeared a few times. The genes are TRBV20-1 and TRBJ2-1; 12 positions agree with TRBD2. The V gene end was trimmed by 3 bases and the J gene end by 15 bases; junction bases not matched to a gene: 12. This CDR3 is built from 14 residues. From germline, CDR1 is DFQATT and CDR2 SNEGSKA (reference sequence). CDR3 residues: CSASSDLAGGFSFF. The CDR3 bases are TGCAGTGCTAGCAGCGATCTAGCGGGGGGGTTTTCGTTCTTC.